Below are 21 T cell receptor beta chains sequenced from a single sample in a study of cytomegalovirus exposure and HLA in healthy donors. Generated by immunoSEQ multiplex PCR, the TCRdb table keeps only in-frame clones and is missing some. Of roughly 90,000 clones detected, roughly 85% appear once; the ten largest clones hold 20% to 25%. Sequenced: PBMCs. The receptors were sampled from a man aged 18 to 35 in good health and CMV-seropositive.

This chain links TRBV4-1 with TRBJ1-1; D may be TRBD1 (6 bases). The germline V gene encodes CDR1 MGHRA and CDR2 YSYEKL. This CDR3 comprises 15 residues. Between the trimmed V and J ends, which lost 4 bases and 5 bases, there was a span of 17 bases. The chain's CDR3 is CASSPQQGSSTEAFF. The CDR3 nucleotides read TGCGCCAGCAGCCCACAACAGGGTTCGTCGACTGAAGCTTTCTTT.

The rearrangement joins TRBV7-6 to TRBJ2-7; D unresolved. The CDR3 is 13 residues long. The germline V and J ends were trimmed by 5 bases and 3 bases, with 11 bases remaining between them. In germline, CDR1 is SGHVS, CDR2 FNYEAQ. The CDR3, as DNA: TGTGCCAGCAGCCCCCCCCGCGACTACGAGCAGTACGTC. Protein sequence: CASSPPRDYEQYV.

CDR3 bases: TGTGCCAGCAGTTCCCAGGGGACAGACACTGAAGCTTTCTTT. It is translated as CASSSQGTDTEAFF. The chain couples TRBV6-1 to TRBJ1-1; 7 bases agree with TRBD1. This CDR3 contains 14 residues. V dropped 5 bases and J dropped 3; count of bases not matched to a gene: 6. Germline-derived CDR1 and CDR2 are MNHNS and SASEGT.

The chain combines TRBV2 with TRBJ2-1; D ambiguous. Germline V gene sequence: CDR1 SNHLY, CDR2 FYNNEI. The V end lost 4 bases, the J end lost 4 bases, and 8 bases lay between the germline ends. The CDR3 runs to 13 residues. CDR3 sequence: CASSVTSYNEQFF. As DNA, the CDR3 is TGTGCCAGCAGTGTGACAAGTTACAATGAGCAGTTCTTC. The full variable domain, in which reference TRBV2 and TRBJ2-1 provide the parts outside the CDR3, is EPEVTQTPSHQVTQMGQEVILRCVPISNHLYFYWYRQILGQKVEFLVSFYNNEISEKSEIFDDQFSVERPDGSNFTLKIRSTKLEDSAMYFCASSVTSYNEQFFGPGTRLTVL.

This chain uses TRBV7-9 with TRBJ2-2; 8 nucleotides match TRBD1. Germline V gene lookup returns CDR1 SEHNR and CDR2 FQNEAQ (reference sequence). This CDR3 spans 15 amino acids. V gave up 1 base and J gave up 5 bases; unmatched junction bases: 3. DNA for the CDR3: TGTGCCAGCAGCTTAGAAACAGGGGGGACCGGGGAGCTGTTTTTT. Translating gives CASSLETGGTGELFF.

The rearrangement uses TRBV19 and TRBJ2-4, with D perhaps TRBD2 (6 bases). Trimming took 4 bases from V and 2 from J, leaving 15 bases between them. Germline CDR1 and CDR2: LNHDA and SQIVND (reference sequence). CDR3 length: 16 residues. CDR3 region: CASSNPRSGTKNIQYF. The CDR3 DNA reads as TGTGCCAGTAGTAACCCTCGTAGCGGTACCAAAAACATTCAGTACTTC.

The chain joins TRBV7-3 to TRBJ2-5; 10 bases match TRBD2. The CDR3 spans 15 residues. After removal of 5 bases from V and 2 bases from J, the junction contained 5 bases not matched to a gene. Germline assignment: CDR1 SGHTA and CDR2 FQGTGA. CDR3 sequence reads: CASSRTSGKQETQYF. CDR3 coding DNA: TGTGCCAGCAGCCGGACTAGCGGAAAACAAGAGACCCAGTACTTC.

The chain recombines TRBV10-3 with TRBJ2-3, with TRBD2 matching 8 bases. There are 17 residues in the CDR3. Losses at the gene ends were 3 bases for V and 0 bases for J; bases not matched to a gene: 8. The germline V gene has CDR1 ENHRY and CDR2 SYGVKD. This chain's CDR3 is CAISDTAGEMSTDTQYF. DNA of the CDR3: TGTGCCATCAGTGATACAGCGGGAGAGATGAGCACAGATACGCAGTATTTT.

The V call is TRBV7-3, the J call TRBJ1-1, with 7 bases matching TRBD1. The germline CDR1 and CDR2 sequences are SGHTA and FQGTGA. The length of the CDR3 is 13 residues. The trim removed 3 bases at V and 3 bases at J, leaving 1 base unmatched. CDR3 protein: CASSFGQDTEAFF. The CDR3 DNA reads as TGTGCCAGCAGCTTCGGACAGGACACTGAAGCTTTCTTT.

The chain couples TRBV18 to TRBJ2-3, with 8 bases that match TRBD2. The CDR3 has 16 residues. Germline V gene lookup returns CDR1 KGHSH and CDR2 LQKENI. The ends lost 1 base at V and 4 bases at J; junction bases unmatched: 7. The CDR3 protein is CASSPRGSGVSDTQYF. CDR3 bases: TGTGCCAGCTCACCACGGGGTAGCGGGGTATCAGATACGCAGTATTTT.

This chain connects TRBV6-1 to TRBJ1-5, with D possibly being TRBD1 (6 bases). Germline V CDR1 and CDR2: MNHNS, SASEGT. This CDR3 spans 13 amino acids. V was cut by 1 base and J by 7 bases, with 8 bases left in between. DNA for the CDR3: TGTGCCAGCAGTGAAGTAGACAGGCAGCCCCAGCATTTT. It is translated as CASSEVDRQPQHF.

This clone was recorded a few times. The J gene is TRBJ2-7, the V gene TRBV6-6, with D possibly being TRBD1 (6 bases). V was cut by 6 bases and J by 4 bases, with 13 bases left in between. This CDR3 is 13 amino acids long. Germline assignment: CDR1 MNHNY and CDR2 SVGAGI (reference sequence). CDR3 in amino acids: CASSPGTQYEQYF. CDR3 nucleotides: TGTGCCAGCAGCCCCGGGACACAGTACGAGCAGTACTTC.

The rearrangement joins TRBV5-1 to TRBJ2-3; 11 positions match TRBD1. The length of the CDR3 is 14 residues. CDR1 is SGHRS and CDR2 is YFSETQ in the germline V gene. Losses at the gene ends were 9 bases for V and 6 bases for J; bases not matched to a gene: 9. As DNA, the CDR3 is TGCGCCACCAGGACAGGGGGCTTCAGGGATACGCAGTATTTT. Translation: CATRTGGFRDTQYF.

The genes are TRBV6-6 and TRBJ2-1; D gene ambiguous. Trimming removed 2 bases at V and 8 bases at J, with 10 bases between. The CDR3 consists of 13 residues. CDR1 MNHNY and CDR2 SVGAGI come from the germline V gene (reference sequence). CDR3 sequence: CASSYLESYEQFF. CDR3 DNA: TGTGCCAGCAGTTACCTCGAGAGTTATGAGCAGTTCTTC.

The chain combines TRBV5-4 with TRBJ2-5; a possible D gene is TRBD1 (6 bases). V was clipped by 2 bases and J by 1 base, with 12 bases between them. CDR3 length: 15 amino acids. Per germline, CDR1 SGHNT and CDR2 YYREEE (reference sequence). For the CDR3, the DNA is TGTGCCAGCAGCTTCTTACAGGACAGCCAAGAGACCCAGTACTTC. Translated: CASSFLQDSQETQYF. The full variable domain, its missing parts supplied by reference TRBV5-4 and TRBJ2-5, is ETGVTQSPTHLIKTRGQQVTLRCSSQSGHNTVSWYQQALGQGPQFIFQYYREEENGRGNFPPRFSGLQFPNYSSELNVNALELDDSALYLCASSFLQDSQETQYFGPGTRLLVL.

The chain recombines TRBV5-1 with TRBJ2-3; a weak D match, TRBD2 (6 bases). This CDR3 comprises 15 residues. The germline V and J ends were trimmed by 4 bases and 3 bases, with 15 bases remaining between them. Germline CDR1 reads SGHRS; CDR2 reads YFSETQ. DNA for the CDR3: TGCGCCAGCAGCCTCGCGTCGGGAGAAACAGATACGCAGTATTTT. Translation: CASSLASGETDTQYF.

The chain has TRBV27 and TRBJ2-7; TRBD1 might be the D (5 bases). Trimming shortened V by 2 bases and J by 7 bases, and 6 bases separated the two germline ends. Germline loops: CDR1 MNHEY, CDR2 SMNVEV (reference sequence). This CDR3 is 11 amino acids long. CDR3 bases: TGTGCCAGCAGTTTAGGGGCTGAGCAGTACTTC. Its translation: CASSLGAEQYF.

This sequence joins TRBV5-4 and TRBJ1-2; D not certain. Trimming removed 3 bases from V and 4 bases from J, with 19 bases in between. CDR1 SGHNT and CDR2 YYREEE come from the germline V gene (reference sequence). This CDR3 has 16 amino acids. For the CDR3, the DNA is TGTGCCAGCAGCTCTTCTTTTCAGGCTGGCTCCTATGGCTACACCTTC. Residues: CASSSSFQAGSYGYTF. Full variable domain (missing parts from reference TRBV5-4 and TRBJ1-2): ETGVTQSPTHLIKTRGQQVTLRCSSQSGHNTVSWYQQALGQGPQFIFQYYREEENGRGNFPPRFSGLQFPNYSSELNVNALELDDSALYLCASSSSFQAGSYGYTFGSGTRLTVV.

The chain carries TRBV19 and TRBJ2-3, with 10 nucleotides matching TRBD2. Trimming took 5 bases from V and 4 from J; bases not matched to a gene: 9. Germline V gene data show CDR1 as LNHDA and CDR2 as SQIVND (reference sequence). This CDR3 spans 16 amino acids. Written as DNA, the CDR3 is TGTGCCAGTAGTCTATCCCAGCGGGAGGGCGCAGATACGCAGTATTTT. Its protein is CASSLSQREGADTQYF.

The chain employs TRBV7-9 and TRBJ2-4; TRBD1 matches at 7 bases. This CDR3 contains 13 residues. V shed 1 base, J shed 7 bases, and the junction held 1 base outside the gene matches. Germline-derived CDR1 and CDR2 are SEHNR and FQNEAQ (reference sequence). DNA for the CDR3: TGTGCCAGCAGCTTAGAAGGGGGCAACATTCAGTACTTC. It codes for CASSLEGGNIQYF.

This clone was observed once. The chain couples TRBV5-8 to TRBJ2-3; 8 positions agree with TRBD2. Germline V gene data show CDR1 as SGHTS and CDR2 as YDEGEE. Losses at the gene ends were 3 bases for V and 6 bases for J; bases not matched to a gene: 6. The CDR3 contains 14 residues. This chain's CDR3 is CASSYGLAGDTQYF. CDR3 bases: TGTGCCAGCAGCTATGGACTAGCTGGTGATACGCAGTATTTT.